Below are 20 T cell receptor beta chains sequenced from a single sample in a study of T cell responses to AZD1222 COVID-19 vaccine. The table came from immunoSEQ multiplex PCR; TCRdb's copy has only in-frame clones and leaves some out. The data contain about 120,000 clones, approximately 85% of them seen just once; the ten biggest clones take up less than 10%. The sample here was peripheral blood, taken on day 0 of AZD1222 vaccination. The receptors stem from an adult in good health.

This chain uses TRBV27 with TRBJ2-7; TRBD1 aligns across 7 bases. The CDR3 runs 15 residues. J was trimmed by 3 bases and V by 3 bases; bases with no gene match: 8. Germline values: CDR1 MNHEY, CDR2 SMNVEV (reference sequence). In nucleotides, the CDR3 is TGTGCCAGCAGTTTGGTGTGGGGACAGAGCTACGAGCAGTACTTC. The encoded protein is CASSLVWGQSYEQYF.

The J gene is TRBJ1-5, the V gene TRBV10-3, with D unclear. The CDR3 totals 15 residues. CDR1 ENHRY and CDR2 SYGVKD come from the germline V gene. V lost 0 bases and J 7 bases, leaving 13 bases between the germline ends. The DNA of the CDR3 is TGTGCCATCAGTGAGTCCTCGGGAGCCGGGCAGCCCCAGCATTTT. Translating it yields CAISESSGAGQPQHF.

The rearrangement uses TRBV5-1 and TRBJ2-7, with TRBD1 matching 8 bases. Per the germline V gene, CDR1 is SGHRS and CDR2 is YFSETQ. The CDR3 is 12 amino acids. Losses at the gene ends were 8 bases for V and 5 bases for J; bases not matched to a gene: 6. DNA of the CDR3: TGCGCCAGTAGGACAGGGTCGGACGAGCAGTACTTC. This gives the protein CASRTGSDEQYF.

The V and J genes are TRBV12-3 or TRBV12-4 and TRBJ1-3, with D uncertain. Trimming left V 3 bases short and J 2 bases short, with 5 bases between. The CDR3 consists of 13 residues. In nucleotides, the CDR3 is TGTGCCAGCAGTTTGCGGGCTGGAAACACCATATATTTT. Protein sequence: CASSLRAGNTIYF.

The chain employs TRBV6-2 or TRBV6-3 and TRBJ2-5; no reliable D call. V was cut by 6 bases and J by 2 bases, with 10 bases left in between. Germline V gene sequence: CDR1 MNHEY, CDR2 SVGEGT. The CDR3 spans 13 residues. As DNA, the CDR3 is TGTGCCAGCAGCCCTTATGGGCAAGAGACCCAGTACTTC. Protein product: CASSPYGQETQYF.

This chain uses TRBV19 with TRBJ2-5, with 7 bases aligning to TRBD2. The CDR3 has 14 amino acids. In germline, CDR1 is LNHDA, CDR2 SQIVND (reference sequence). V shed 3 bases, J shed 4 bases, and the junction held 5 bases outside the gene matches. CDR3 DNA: TGTGCCAGTAGTATTGGCGGGGGTTCAGAGACCCAGTACTTC. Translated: CASSIGGGSETQYF. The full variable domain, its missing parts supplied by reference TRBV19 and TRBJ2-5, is DGGITQSPKYLFRKEGQNVTLSCEQNLNHDAMYWYRQDPGQGLRLIYYSQIVNDFQKGDIAEGYSVSREKKESFPLTVTSAQKNPTAFYLCASSIGGGSETQYFGPGTRLLVL.

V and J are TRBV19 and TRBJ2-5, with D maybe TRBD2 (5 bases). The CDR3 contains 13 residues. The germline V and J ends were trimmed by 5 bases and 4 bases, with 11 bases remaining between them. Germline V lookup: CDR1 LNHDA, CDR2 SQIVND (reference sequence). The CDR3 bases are TGTGCCAGTAGTCCCGGGATGGTAGAGACCCAGTACTTC. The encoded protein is CASSPGMVETQYF.

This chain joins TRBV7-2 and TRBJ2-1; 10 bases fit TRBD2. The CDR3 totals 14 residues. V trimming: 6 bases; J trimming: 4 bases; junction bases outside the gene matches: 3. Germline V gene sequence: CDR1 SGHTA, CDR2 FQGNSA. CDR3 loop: CASRQRGGYNEQFF. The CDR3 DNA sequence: TGTGCCAGCAGACAGCGGGGGGGATACAATGAGCAGTTCTTC.

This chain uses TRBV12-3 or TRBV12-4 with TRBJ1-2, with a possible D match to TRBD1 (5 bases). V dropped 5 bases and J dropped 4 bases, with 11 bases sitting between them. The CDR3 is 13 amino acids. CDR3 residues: CASSPGTTYGYTF. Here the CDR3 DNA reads TGTGCCAGCAGTCCCGGGACGACCTATGGCTACACCTTC.

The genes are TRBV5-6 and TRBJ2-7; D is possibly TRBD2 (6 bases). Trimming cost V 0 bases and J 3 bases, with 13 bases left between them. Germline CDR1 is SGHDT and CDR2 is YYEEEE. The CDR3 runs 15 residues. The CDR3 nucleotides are TGTGCCAGCAGCTTGGGGGCGGGGCAGGTCTACGAGCAGTACTTC. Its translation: CASSLGAGQVYEQYF.

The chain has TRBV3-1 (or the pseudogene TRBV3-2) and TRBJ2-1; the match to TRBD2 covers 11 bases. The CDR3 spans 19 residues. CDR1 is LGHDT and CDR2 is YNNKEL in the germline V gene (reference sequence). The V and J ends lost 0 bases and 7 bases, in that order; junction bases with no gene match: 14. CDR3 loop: CASSQDLPSGRPMGNEQFF. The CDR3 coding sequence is TGTGCCAGCAGCCAAGATCTGCCTAGCGGGAGGCCGATGGGGAATGAGCAGTTCTTC.

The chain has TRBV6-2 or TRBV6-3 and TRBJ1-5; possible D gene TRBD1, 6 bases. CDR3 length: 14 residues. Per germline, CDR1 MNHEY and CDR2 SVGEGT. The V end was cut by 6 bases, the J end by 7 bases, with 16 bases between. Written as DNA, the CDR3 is TGTGCCAGCAGCTTTACAGGGCTTAGACAGCCCCAGCATTTT. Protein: CASSFTGLRQPQHF.

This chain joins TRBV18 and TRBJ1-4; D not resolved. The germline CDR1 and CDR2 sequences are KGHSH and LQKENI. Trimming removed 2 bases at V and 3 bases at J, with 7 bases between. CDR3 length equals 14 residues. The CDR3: CASSPRGPNEKLFF. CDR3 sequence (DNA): TGTGCCAGCTCACCAAGAGGTCCTAATGAAAAACTGTTTTTT.

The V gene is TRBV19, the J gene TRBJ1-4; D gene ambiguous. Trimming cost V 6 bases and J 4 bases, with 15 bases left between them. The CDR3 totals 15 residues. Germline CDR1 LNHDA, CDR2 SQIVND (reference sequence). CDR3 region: CASSAIRDHNEKLFF. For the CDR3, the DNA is TGTGCCAGTAGCGCGATCCGGGATCATAATGAAAAACTGTTTTTT. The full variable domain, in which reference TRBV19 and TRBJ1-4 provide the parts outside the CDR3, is DGGITQSPKYLFRKEGQNVTLSCEQNLNHDAMYWYRQDPGQGLRLIYYSQIVNDFQKGDIAEGYSVSREKKESFPLTVTSAQKNPTAFYLCASSAIRDHNEKLFFGSGTQLSVL.

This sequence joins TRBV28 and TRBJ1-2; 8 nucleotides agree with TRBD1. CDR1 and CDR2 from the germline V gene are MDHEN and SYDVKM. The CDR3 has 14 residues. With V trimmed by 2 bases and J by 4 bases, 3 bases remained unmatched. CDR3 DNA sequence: TGTGCCAGCAGTTTACAGGGGGCGTCCTATGGCTACACCTTC. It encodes CASSLQGASYGYTF.

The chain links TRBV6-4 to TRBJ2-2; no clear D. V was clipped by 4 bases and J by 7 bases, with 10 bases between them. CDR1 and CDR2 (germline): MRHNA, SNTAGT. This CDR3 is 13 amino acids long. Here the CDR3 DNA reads TGTGCCAGCAGTGGCAACCCCGGCGGGGAGCTGTTTTTT. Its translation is CASSGNPGGELFF.

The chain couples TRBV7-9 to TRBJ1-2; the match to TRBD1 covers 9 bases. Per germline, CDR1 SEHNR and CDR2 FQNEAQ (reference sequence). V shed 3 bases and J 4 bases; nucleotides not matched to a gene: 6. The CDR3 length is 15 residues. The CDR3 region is CASSLSTGGIYGYTF. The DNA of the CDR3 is TGTGCCAGCAGCTTGTCGACAGGGGGTATCTATGGCTACACCTTC.

DNA for the CDR3: TGTGCCAGCAGTTCTGTGTGGGGGGGGCTGGATACGCAGTATTTT. Translated, it gives CASSSVWGGLDTQYF. This chain uses TRBV7-2 with TRBJ2-3, with D possibly being TRBD2 (7 bases). Germline CDR1 and CDR2: SGHTA and FQGNSA. CDR3 size: 15 residues. V was cut by 6 bases and J by 6 bases, with 19 bases left in between.

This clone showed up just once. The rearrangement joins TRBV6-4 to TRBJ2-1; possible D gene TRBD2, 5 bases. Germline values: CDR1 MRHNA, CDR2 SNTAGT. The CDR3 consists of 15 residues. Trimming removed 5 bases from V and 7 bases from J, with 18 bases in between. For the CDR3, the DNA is TGTGCCAGCAGTCGCGACTACCCAGGAGTGAATGAGCAGTTCTTC. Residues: CASSRDYPGVNEQFF.

CDR3 nucleotides: TGTGCCAGCAGCCTTACAAGGACAGGGAACACTGAAGCTTTCTTT. It translates to CASSLTRTGNTEAFF. This chain uses TRBV7-2 with TRBJ1-1, with 7 bases aligning to TRBD1. Per germline, CDR1 SGHTA and CDR2 FQGNSA. Germline trimming cut 5 bases from V and 1 base from J; bases unmatched to any gene: 7. This CDR3 is built from 15 residues.